The T cell receptor (beta chain) described here comes from a study of T cells in Graves' hyperthyroidism and ophthalmopathy. This clonotype was observed at least ten times. The antigen is not known. Regarding the study as a whole: It was a median 6.5 months before onset that the model predicted ophthalmopathy.

Stable disease denoted Graves' hyperthyroidism without ophthalmopathy progression within 18 months. Orbital computed tomography and thyroid ultrasound, together with serum TRAb and thyroxine and clinical symptoms, were used for diagnoses. The authors obtained PBMCs from roughly 10 ml of fresh peripheral blood. The germline gives CDR1 SGHAT, CDR2 FQNNGV. V shed 0 bases and J shed 7 bases, with 6 bases lying between them. CDR3 length equals 12 residues. RNA transcripts yielded amplified TCR beta CDR3 regions. First-round RT-PCR of the TCR CDR3 relied on the HTBI primer set. Using its own MiXCR run on the multiplex PCR reads, TCRdb lists one record per CDR3 protein. The sample has over 500,000 distinct CDR3 sequences, around 15% seen once; the top ten hold about 14%.

V gene TRBV11-2 combines with J gene TRBJ1-1; D is ambiguous. Sequencing was carried out using blood. The receptor comes from a woman aged 40 to 50 with Graves' hyperthyroidism. Here the CDR3 DNA reads TGTGCCAGCAGCTTAGATCGCGATGAAGCTTTCTTT. Amino acid sequence: CASSLDRDEAFF. The full variable domain, completed using reference TRBV11-2 and TRBJ1-1, is EAGVAQSPRYKIIEKRQSVAFWCNPISGHATLYWYQQILGQGPKLLIQFQNNGVVDDSQLPKDRFSAERLKGVDSTLKIQPAKLEDSAVYLCASSLDRDEAFFGQGTRLTVV.